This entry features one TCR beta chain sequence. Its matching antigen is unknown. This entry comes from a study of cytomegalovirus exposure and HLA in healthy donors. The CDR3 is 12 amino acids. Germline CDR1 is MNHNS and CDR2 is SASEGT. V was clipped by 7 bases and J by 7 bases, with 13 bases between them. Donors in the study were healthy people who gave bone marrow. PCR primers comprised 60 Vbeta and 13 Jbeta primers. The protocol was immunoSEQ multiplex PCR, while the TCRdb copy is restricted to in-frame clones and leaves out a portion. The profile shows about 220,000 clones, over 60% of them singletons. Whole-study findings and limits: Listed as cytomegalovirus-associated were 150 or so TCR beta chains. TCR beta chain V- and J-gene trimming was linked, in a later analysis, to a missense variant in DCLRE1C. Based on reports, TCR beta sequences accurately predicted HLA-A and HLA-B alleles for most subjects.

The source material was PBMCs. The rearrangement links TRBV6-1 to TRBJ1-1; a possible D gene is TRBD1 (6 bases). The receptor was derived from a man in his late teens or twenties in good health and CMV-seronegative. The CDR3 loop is CASTGHTYEAFF. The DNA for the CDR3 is TGTGCCAGCACGGGACACACCTATGAAGCTTTCTTT.